Listed below are T cell receptor beta chains from one sample, sequenced in a study of blood T cell repertoires in COVID-19. Some clones are missing from TCRdb's copy, which holds only in-frame ones; the method was immunoSEQ multiplex PCR. In the table there are about 310,000 clones, roughly 90% of which are singletons. The sequenced sample consisted of peripheral blood. The source of these receptors is a woman aged 40 to 50 with COVID-19, enrolled during active disease. Each CDR3 is given with its conserved first and last residue. A D gene is named only where the DNA matches it firmly. The size entry is marked missing in some rows and otherwise reads once, few, many or a size class.

D gene: TRBD2
clone size: .
V gene: TRBV10-1
J gene: TRBJ2-2
CDR3 protein: CASSTASGSRNIRELFF
CDR3 DNA: TGCGCCAGCAGTACGGCTAGCGGTTCCCGAAACATCCGGGAGCTGTTTTTT

D gene: TRBD2
clone size: .
V gene: TRBV5-1
J gene: TRBJ2-5
CDR3 protein: CASSDHRGGGETQYF
CDR3 DNA: TGCGCCAGCAGCGACCACCGGGGGGGCGGGGAGACCCAGTACTTC

D gene: .
clone size: .
V gene: TRBV14
J gene: TRBJ1-2
CDR3 protein: CASSQQPGQDFPGYGYTF
CDR3 DNA: TGTGCCAGCAGCCAACAGCCGGGACAAGACTTCCCTGGCTATGGCTACACCTTC

D gene: TRBD1
clone size: medium-sized
V gene: TRBV27
J gene: TRBJ1-5
CDR3 protein: CASADRGSNQPQHF
CDR3 DNA: TGTGCCAGCGCTGACAGGGGGAGCAATCAGCCCCAGCATTTT

D gene: TRBD2
clone size: .
V gene: TRBV10-3
J gene: TRBJ2-1
CDR3 protein: CAISEEGLAGSNEQFF
CDR3 DNA: TGTGCCATCAGTGAGGAGGGACTAGCGGGGTCCAATGAGCAGTTCTTC

D gene: TRBD2
clone size: .
V gene: TRBV5-4
J gene: TRBJ2-3
CDR3 protein: CASSRTSGGLTDTQYF
CDR3 DNA: TGTGCCAGCAGCCGGACTAGCGGGGGGTTGACAGATACGCAGTATTTT

D gene: .
clone size: .
V gene: TRBV21-1
J gene: TRBJ2-6
CDR3 protein: CASSKARWDRGLTGANVLTF
CDR3 DNA: TGTGCCAGCAGCAAAGCCCGATGGGACAGGGGCCTTACTGGGGCCAACGTCCTGACTTTC

D gene: .
clone size: .
V gene: TRBV6-1
J gene: TRBJ2-7
CDR3 protein: CASSEGYRDVSRQYF
CDR3 DNA: TGTGCCAGCAGTGAAGGGTACAGGGATGTTTCTCGGCAGTACTTC

D gene: TRBD2
clone size: few
V gene: TRBV4-1
J gene: TRBJ2-7
CDR3 protein: CASSQTSGGSYEQYF
CDR3 DNA: TGCGCCAGCAGCCAGACTAGCGGGGGTTCCTACGAGCAGTACTTC

D gene: TRBD1
clone size: once
V gene: TRBV19
J gene: TRBJ1-1
CDR3 protein: CASSIRTGTNTEAFF
CDR3 DNA: TGTGCCAGTAGTATCCGGACAGGGACGAACACTGAAGCTTTCTTT

D gene: TRBD1
clone size: few
V gene: TRBV14
J gene: TRBJ1-1
CDR3 protein: CASSQESRGRFPTEAFF
CDR3 DNA: TGTGCCAGCAGCCAAGAATCAAGGGGGCGCTTCCCCACTGAAGCTTTCTTT

D gene: TRBD2
clone size: .
V gene: TRBV18
J gene: TRBJ2-3
CDR3 protein: CASSPSAGGPTDTQYF
CDR3 DNA: TGTGCCAGCTCACCCTCAGCGGGAGGGCCCACAGATACGCAGTATTTT

D gene: TRBD2
clone size: .
V gene: TRBV4-1
J gene: TRBJ2-2
CDR3 protein: CASSQGGTGELFF
CDR3 DNA: TGCGCCAGCAGCCAGGGGGGGACCGGGGAGCTGTTTTTT

D gene: TRBD1
clone size: once
V gene: TRBV5-8
J gene: TRBJ2-7
CDR3 protein: CASSLDHRGRYEQYF
CDR3 DNA: TGTGCCAGCAGCTTAGATCACAGGGGGCGGTACGAGCAGTACTTC

D gene: TRBD2
clone size: .
V gene: TRBV5-1
J gene: TRBJ2-5
CDR3 protein: CASSSLGGGIQETQYF
CDR3 DNA: TGCGCCAGCAGCTCCCTCGGGGGGGGAATACAAGAGACCCAGTACTTC

D gene: TRBD1
clone size: .
V gene: TRBV12-5
J gene: TRBJ1-2
CDR3 protein: CASGLTTGEYGYTF
CDR3 DNA: TGTGCTAGTGGTTTGACGACAGGGGAGTATGGCTACACCTTC

D gene: TRBD1
clone size: .
V gene: TRBV7-2
J gene: TRBJ1-4
CDR3 protein: CASTPTGGGEKLFF
CDR3 DNA: TGTGCCAGCACTCCAACAGGGGGGGGTGAAAAACTGTTTTTT

D gene: .
clone size: .
V gene: TRBV5-8
J gene: TRBJ1-2
CDR3 protein: CASSLFRRGGYTF
CDR3 DNA: TGTGCCAGCAGCTTGTTTCGTCGGGGGGGCTACACCTTC

D gene: TRBD2
clone size: .
V gene: TRBV3-1/TRBV3-2
J gene: TRBJ2-1
CDR3 protein: CASSQTGLAGVLFF
CDR3 DNA: TGTGCCAGCAGCCAGACGGGACTAGCGGGGGTTTTGTTCTTC

D gene: .
clone size: .
V gene: TRBV27
J gene: TRBJ1-2
CDR3 protein: CASSLYQGNYGYTF
CDR3 DNA: TGTGCCAGCAGTTTATATCAGGGAAACTATGGCTACACCTTC

D gene: .
clone size: .
V gene: TRBV27
J gene: TRBJ2-6
CDR3 protein: CASRRGRAGGAGANVLTF
CDR3 DNA: TGTGCCAGCCGTCGTGGTCGGGCCGGGGGTGCTGGGGCCAACGTCCTGACTTTC

D gene: .
clone size: .
V gene: TRBV5-4
J gene: TRBJ2-5
CDR3 protein: CASSLVGETQYF
CDR3 DNA: TGTGCCAGCAGCTTGGTCGGGGAGACCCAGTACTTC

D gene: .
clone size: .
V gene: TRBV6-2/TRBV6-3
J gene: TRBJ1-2
CDR3 protein: CASSRGGPGYTF
CDR3 DNA: TGTGCCAGCAGTAGGGGCGGACCCGGCTACACCTTC

D gene: .
clone size: once
V gene: TRBV25-1
J gene: TRBJ1-3
CDR3 protein: CASSESPVSGNTIYF
CDR3 DNA: TGTGCCAGCAGTGAATCCCCCGTCTCTGGAAACACCATATATTTT

D gene: .
clone size: .
V gene: TRBV27
J gene: TRBJ1-6
CDR3 protein: CASSFTIGDSPLHF
CDR3 DNA: TGTGCCAGCAGTTTTACCATCGGGGATTCACCCCTCCACTTT

D gene: .
clone size: .
V gene: TRBV6-5
J gene: TRBJ2-5
CDR3 protein: CASSYSGPGQETQYF
CDR3 DNA: TGTGCCAGCAGTTACTCGGGGCCGGGCCAAGAGACCCAGTACTTC

D gene: TRBD2
clone size: .
V gene: TRBV7-2
J gene: TRBJ2-3
CDR3 protein: CASGLADTDTQYF
CDR3 DNA: TGTGCCAGTGGACTAGCCGATACAGATACGCAGTATTTT

D gene: TRBD1
clone size: .
V gene: TRBV10-3
J gene: TRBJ1-1
CDR3 protein: CAITGGMNTEAFF
CDR3 DNA: TGTGCCATCACAGGGGGTATGAACACTGAAGCTTTCTTT